This record concerns one T cell receptor beta chain sequence. Antigen specificity is unknown. Germline V gene sequence: CDR1 LNHNV, CDR2 YYDKDF (reference sequence). This CDR3 contains 14 residues. V lost 6 bases to trimming and J lost 5 bases; unmatched junction nucleotides: 6. The data are from a study of cytomegalovirus exposure and HLA in healthy donors. Broader study findings: V- and J-gene trimming in TCR beta was tied to a missense DCLRE1C variant by an analysis performed later. Of the V segments, some could not be distinguished, including TRBV6-2 and TRBV6-3, and were excluded. Near-uniform donor sequencing depth was presumed by presence/absence analyses.

PCR employed 60 Vbeta and 13 Jbeta primers. Original processing methods: Roughly 10 million shared chains were among the roughly 78 million unique TCR beta chains that a later analysis counted. Profiling relied on immunoSEQ multiplex PCR, and the TCRdb table lists in-frame clones only, not all of them. Clone size and V and J calls were adopted from that table, with D and trimming inferred from the DNA. The sample contains 150,000 to 180,000 clones, 70% to 85% of which appear only once. The sample comprised PBMCs. This chain links TRBV15 with TRBJ2-1; 8 nucleotides align to TRBD1. The TCR originated in a man aged 25-40 years in good health and CMV-seronegative. The CDR3 sequence: CATSDRGRNNEQFF. The CDR3 DNA reads as TGTGCCACCAGTGACAGGGGTCGGAACAATGAGCAGTTCTTC.